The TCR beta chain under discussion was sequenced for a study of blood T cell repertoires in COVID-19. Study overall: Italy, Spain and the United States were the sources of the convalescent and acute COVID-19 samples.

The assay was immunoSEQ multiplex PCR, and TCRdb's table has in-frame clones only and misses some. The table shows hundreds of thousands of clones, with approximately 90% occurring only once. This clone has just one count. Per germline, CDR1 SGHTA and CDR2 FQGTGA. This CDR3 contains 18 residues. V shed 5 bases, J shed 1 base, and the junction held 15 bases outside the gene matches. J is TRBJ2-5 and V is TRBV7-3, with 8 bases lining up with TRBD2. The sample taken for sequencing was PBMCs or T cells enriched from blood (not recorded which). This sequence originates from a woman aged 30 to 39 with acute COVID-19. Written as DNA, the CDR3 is TGTGCCAGCAGCCCACAATACAGTCTAGCGGGCACCCAAGAGACCCAGTACTTC. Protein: CASSPQYSLAGTQETQYF.